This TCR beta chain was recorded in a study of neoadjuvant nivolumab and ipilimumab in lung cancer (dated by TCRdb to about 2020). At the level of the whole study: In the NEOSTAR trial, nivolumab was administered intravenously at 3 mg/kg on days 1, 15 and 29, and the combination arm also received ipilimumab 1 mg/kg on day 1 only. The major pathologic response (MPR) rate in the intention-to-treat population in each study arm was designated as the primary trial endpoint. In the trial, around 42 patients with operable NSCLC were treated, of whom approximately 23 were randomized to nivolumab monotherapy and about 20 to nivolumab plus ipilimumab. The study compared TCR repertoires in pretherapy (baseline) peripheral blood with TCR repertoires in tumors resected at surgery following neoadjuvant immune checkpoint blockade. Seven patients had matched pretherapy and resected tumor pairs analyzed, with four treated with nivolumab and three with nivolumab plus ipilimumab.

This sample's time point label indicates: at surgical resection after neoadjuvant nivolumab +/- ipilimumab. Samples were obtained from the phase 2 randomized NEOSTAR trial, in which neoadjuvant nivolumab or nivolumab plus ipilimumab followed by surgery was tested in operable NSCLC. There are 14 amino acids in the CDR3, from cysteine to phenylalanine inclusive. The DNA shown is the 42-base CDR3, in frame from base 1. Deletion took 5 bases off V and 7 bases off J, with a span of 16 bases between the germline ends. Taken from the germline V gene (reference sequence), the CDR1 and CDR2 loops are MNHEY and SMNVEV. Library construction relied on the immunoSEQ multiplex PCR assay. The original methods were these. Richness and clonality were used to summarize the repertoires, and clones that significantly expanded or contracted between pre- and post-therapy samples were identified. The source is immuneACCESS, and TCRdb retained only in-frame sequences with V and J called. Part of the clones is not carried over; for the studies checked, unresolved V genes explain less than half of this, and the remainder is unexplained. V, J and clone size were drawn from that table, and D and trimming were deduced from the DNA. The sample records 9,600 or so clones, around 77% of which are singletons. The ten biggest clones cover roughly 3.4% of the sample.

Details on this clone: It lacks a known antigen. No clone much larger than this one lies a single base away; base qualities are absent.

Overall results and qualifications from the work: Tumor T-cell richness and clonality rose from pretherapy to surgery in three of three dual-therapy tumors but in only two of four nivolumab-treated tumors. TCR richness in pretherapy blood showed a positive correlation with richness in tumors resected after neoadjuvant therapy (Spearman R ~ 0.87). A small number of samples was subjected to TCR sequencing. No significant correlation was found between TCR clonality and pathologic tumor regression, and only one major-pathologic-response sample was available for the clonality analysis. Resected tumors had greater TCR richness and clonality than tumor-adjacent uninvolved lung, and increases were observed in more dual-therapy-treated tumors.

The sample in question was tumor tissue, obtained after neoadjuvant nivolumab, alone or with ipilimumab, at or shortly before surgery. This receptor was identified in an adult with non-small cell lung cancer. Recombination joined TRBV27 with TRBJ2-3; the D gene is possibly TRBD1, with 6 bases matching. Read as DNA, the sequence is TGTGCCAGCAGTCTCTCGGGACACTATAATACGCAGTATTTT. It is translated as CASSLSGHYNTQYF.